These 13 T cell receptor beta chains share one sample of origin, sequenced in a study of blood T cell repertoires in COVID-19. Using immunoSEQ multiplex PCR, the repertoire was profiled, and TCRdb retains in-frame clones only, with some absent. Of approximately 230,000 clones in the sample, about 90% were seen once. What was sequenced was peripheral blood. These receptors were taken from a man younger than 30 with active or convalescent COVID-19.

The V and J genes are TRBV5-5 and TRBJ1-5; D not resolved. The V gene's germline CDR1 is SGHKS and CDR2 YYEKEE (reference sequence). Trimming pared 4 bases from V and 5 bases from J, leaving 19 bases between. CDR3 length: 16 amino acids. The DNA for the CDR3 is TGTGCCAGCAGCCCCCCCCTCAGTCCCAAAGATCAGCCCCAGCATTTT. Amino acids: CASSPPLSPKDQPQHF.

This clone has a single count. The rearrangement joins TRBV28 to TRBJ1-5; TRBD1 matches 9 bases. V gave up 5 bases and J gave up 5 bases; unmatched junction bases: 7. Germline V gene data show CDR1 as MDHEN and CDR2 as SYDVKM. The CDR3 is 15 amino acids. The CDR3 bases are TGTGCCAGCAGTACCACAGGGGGCGCAGATCAGCCCCAGCATTTT. It codes for CASSTTGGADQPQHF.

This chain joins TRBV2 and TRBJ2-1; the match to TRBD1 covers 10 bases. The germline V gene has CDR1 SNHLY and CDR2 FYNNEI. The V segment lost 6 bases and the J segment 7 bases; nucleotides outside the gene matches: 9. This CDR3 spans 15 amino acids. The CDR3 loop reads CASSDATGGSNEQFF. The CDR3 DNA is TGTGCCAGCAGCGACGCGACAGGGGGCTCGAATGAGCAGTTCTTC.

V gene TRBV18 combines with J gene TRBJ2-2; unclear D gene. The V end was cut by 2 bases, the J end by 0 bases, with 13 bases between. The germline gives CDR1 KGHSH, CDR2 LQKENI. The CDR3 consists of 17 residues. DNA for the CDR3: TGTGCCAGCTCACCAAATGATCCCAGGTCGAACACCGGGGAGCTGTTTTTT. Protein: CASSPNDPRSNTGELFF.

This clone turned up a few times. The rearrangement links TRBV7-9 to TRBJ2-7; TRBD2 might be the D (5 bases). The V and J ends lost 5 bases and 4 bases respectively, with 18 bases between them. Germline CDR1 is SEHNR and CDR2 is FQNEAQ (reference sequence). There are 15 residues in the CDR3. CDR3 residues: CASSPQWLAGYEQYF. The CDR3 region has the DNA TGTGCCAGCAGCCCTCAATGGCTAGCAGGTTACGAGCAGTACTTC. Drawing the rest from reference TRBV7-9 and TRBJ2-7, the complete variable domain is DTGVSQNPRHKITKRGQNVTFRCDPISEHNRLYWYRQTLGQGPEFLTYFQNEAQLEKSRLLSDRFSAERPKGSFSTLEIQRTEQGDSAMYLCASSPQWLAGYEQYFGPGTRLTVT.

The chain recombines TRBV29-1 with TRBJ2-3; TRBD2 aligns across 11 bases. CDR1 is SQVTM and CDR2 is ANQGSEA in the germline V gene. The CDR3 spans 18 residues. After removal of 1 base from V and 6 bases from J, the junction contained 15 bases not matched to a gene. CDR3 in DNA: TGCAGCGTTGAAGGGCTAGCGGGAGGCATCCTCCGGGGGGATACGCAGTATTTT. Residues: CSVEGLAGGILRGDTQYF.

The J gene is TRBJ1-2, the V gene TRBV6-5, with 7 bases fitting TRBD1. Trimming removed 6 bases from V and 6 bases from J; junction bases left unmatched: 7. This CDR3 has 13 amino acids. Germline V gene sequence: CDR1 MNHEY, CDR2 SVGAGI. This chain's CDR3 is CASRAQGWDGYTF. In DNA form, the CDR3 reads TGTGCCAGCAGAGCACAGGGGTGGGATGGCTACACCTTC.

This clone was seen just once. This rearrangement joins TRBV28 to TRBJ1-2, with TRBD1 matching 8 bases. Germline CDR1 and CDR2: MDHEN and SYDVKM. The junction had 12 bases not matched to a gene; V was cut back by 2 bases and J by 4 bases. The CDR3 spans 17 residues. The CDR3 sequence: CASSLGTGLGLGYGYTF. In DNA form, the CDR3 reads TGTGCCAGCAGTTTAGGGACAGGACTTGGGCTAGGCTATGGCTACACCTTC.

There are a few counts of this clone. The chain employs TRBV4-3 and TRBJ2-1, with 7 bases identical to TRBD1. This CDR3 is 16 amino acids long. The germline gives CDR1 LGHNA, CDR2 YSLEER. V trimming: 4 bases; J trimming: 4 bases; junction bases outside the gene matches: 10. CDR3 region: CASSPGQLNPYNEQFF. The CDR3 DNA sequence: TGCGCCAGCAGCCCGGGACAGCTAAACCCTTACAATGAGCAGTTCTTC.

This rearrangement joins TRBV7-9 to TRBJ2-1, with a tentative D call TRBD1 (5 bases). The germline V and J ends were trimmed by 4 bases and 9 bases, with 7 bases remaining between them. CDR1 and CDR2 (germline): SEHNR, FQNEAQ (reference sequence). The length of the CDR3 is 11 residues. CDR3 sequence reads: CASSSRGEQFF. As DNA, the CDR3 is TGTGCCAGCAGCTCAAGGGGTGAGCAGTTCTTC.

The chain combines TRBV5-5 with TRBJ1-6, with a weak D call TRBD1 (5 bases). Germline V gives CDR1 SGHKS, CDR2 YYEKEE (reference sequence). The CDR3 has 13 residues. V gave up 4 bases and J gave up 8 bases, with 10 bases separating them. The DNA for the CDR3 is TGTGCCAGCAGCAGACAGCCTTATTCACCCCTCCACTTT. It translates to CASSRQPYSPLHF. The variable domain in full, completed from reference TRBV5-5 and TRBJ1-6, reads DAGVTQSPTHLIKTRGQQVTLRCSPISGHKSVSWYQQVLGQGPQFIFQYYEKEERGRGNFPDRFSARQFPNYSSELNVNALLLGDSALYLCASSRQPYSPLHFGNGTRLTVT.

V is TRBV7-6 and J is TRBJ1-1; D gene ambiguous. The CDR3 is 10 residues long. V was shortened by 4 bases and J by 11 bases, with 8 bases between the two germline ends. Germline V gene sequence: CDR1 SGHVS, CDR2 FNYEAQ. CDR3 amino acids: CASSWSEAFF. The CDR3 DNA sequence: TGTGCCAGCAGCTGGTCGGAGGCTTTCTTT.

This chain uses TRBV4-2 with TRBJ2-3, with 8 bases aligning to TRBD2. The CDR3 extends over 14 amino acids. In germline, CDR1 is LGHNA, CDR2 YNFKEQ. The trim removed 1 base at V and 5 bases at J, leaving 2 bases unmatched. CDR3 DNA: TGTGCCAGCAGCCAAGGTACTAGCGGAGATACGCAGTATTTT. It is translated as CASSQGTSGDTQYF.